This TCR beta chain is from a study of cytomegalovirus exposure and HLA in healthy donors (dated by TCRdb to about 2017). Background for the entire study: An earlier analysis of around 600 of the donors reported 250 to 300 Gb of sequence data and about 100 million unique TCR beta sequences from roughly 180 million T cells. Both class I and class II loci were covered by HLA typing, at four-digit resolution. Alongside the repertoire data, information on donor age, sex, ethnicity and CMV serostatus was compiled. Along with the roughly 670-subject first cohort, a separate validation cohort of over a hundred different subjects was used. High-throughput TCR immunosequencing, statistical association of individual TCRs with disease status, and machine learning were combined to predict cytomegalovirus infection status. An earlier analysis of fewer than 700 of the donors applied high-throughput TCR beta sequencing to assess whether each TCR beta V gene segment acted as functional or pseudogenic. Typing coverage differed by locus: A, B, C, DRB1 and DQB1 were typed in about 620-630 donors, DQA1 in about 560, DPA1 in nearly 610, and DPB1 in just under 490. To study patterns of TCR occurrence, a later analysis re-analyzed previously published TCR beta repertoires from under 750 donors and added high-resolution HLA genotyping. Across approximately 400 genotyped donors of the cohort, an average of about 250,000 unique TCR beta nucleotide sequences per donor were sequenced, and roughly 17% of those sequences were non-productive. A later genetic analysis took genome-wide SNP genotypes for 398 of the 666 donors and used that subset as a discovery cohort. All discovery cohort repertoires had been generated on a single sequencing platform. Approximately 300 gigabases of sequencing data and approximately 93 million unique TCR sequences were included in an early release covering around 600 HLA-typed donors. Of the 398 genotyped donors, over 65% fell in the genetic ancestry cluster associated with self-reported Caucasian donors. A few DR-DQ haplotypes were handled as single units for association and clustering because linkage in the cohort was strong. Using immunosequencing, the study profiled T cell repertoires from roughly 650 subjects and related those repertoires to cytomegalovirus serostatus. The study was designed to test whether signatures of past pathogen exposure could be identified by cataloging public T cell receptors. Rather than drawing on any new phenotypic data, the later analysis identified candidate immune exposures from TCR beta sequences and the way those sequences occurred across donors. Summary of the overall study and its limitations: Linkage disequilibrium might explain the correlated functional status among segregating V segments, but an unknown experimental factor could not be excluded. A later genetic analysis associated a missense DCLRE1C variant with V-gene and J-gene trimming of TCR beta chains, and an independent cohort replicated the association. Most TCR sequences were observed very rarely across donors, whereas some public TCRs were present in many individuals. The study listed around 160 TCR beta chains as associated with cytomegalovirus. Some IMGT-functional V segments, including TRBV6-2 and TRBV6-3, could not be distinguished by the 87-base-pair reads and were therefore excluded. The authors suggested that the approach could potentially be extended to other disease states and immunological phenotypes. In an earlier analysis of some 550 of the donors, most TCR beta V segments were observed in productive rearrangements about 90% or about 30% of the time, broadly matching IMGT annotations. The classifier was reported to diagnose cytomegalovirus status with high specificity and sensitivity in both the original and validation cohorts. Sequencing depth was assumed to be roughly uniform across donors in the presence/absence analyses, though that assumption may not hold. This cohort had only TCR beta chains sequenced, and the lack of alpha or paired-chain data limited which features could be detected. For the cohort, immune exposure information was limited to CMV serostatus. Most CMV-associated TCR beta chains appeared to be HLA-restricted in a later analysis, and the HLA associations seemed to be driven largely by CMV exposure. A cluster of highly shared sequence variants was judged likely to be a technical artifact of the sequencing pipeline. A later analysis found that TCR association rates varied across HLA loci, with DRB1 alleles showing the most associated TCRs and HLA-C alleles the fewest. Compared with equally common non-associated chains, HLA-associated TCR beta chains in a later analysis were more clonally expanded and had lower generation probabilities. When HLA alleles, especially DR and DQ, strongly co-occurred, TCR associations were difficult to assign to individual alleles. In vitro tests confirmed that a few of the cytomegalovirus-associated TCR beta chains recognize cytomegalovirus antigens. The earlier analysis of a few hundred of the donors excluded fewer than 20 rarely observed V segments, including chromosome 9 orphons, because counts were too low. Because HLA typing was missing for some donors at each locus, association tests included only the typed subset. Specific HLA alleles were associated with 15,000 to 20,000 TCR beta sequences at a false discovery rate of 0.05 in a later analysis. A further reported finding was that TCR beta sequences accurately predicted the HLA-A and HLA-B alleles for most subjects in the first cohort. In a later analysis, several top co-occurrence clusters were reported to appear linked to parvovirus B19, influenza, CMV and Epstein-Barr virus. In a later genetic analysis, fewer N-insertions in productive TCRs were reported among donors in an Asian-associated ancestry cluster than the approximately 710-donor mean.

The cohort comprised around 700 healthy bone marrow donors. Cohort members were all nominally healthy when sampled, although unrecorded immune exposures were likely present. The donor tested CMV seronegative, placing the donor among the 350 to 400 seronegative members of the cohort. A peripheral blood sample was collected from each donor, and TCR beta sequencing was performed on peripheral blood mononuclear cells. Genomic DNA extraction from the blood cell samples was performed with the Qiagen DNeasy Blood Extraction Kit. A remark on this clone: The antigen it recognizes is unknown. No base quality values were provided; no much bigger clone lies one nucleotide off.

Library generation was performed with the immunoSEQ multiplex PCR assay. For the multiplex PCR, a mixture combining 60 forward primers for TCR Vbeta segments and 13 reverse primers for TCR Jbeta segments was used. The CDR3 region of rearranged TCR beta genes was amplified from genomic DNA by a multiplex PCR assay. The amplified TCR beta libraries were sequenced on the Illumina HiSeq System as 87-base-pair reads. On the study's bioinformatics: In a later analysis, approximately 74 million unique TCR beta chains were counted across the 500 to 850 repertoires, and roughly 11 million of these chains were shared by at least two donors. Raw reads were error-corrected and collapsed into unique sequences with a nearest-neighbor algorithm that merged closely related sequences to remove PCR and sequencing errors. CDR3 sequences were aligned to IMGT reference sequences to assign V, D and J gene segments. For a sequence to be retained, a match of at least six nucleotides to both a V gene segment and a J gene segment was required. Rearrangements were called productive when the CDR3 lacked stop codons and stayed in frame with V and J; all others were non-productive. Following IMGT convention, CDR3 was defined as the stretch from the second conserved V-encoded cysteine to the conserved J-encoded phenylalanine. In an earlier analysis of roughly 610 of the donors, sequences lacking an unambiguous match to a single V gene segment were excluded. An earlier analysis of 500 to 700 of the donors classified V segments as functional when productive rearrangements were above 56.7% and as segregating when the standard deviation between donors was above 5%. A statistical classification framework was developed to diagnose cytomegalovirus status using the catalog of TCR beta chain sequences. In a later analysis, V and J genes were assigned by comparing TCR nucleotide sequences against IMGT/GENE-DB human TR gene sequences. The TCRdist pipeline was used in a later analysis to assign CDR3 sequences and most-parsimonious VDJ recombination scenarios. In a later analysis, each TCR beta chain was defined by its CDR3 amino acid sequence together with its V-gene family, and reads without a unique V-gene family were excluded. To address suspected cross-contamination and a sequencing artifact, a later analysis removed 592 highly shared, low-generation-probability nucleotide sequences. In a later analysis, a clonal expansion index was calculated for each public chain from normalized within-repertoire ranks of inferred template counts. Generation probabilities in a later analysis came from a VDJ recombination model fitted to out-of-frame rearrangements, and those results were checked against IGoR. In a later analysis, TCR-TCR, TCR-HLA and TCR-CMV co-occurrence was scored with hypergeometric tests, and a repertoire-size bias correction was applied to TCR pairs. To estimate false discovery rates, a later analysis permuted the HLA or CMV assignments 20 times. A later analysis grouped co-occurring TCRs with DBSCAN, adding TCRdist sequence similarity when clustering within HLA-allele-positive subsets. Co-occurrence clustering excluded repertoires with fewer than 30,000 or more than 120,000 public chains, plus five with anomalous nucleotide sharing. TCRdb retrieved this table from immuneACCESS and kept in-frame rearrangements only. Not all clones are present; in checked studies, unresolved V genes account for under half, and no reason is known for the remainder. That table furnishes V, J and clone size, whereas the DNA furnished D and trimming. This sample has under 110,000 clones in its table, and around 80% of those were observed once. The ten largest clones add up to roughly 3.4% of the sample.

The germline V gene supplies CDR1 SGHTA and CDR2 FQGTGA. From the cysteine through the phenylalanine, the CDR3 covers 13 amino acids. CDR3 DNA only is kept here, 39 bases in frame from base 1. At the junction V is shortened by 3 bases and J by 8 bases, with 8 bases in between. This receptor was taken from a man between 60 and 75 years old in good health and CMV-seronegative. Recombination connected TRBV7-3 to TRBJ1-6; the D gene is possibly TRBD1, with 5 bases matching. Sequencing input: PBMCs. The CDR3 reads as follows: CASSLKGDSPLHF. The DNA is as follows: TGTGCCAGCAGCTTGAAAGGGGATTCACCCCTCCACTTT.